The 26 T cell receptor beta chains below were found in one sample sequenced in a study of tumor and adjacent non-tumor tissue in lung cancer. A modified ARM-PCR protocol with three rounds of nested PCR amplified TCRbeta. TCRdb re-called the multiplex PCR reads with MiXCR, one entry per CDR3 protein. The sample includes roughly 200,000 distinct CDR3 sequences, 60% to 75% of them seen just once. No cell sorting was done before RNA was extracted from the tissue. Material for sequencing was lung tumor tissue. The source of these receptors is a man aged 60-69 years with non-small cell lung cancer.

As for this clonotype: One end of the junction does not line up with germline, which may come from a read error. The V call is TRBV15, the J call TRBJ2-7; no definite D call. The CDR3 runs 16 residues. CDR1 and CDR2 (germline): LNHNV, YYDKDF (reference sequence). This CDR3 reads CATSRDPLLGRNEQYF. The CDR3 nucleotides read TGTGCCACCAGTAGAGATCCCCTTCTTGGCAGGAACGAGCAGTACTTC.

Worth noting for this clonotype: One end of the junction does not line up with germline, which may come from a read error. V and J are TRBV4-1 and TRBJ1-2, with 9 bases identical to TRBD1. CDR3 length: 17 amino acids. Germline V gives CDR1 MGHRA, CDR2 YSYEKL. CDR3 in amino acids: CASRSRTGALPNYDYTF. CDR3 DNA sequence: TGCGCCAGCAGATCTAGGACAGGGGCCTTACCTAACTATGACTACACCTTC.

The table lists this clonotype with a count of one. Possible read error: a much larger clone is one base away. This chain connects TRBV20-1 to TRBJ1-1; 11 bases are a match to TRBD1. CDR3 size: 14 residues. V shed 4 bases, J shed 5 bases, and the junction held 6 bases outside the gene matches. In germline, CDR1 is DFQATT, CDR2 SNEGSKA (reference sequence). Here the CDR3 DNA reads TGCAGTGCTACTCGGACAGGGGGCTGGACTGAAGCTTTCTTT. Its translation is CSATRTGGWTEAFF.

Comment on this clonotype: Likely a read error: the CDR3 ends without its conserved phenylalanine or tryptophan. The chain recombines TRBV29-1 with TRBJ2-7; D ambiguous. CDR1 SQVTM and CDR2 ANQGSEA come from the germline V gene. The CDR3 totals 12 residues. V gave up 4 bases and J gave up 4 bases, with 11 bases separating them. The CDR3 DNA reads TGCAGCGTTGGGCGACAACCTTACGAGCAGTACATC. Protein: CSVGRQPYEQYI.

Only a few counts were recorded for this clonotype. The rearrangement uses TRBV6-1 and TRBJ1-5; 9 bases are shared with TRBD1. The CDR3 extends over 16 amino acids. Germline V CDR1 and CDR2: MNHNS, SASEGT. V gave up 2 bases and J gave up 3 bases; unmatched junction bases: 5. The chain's CDR3 is CASSESDRGFNQPQHF. As DNA, the CDR3 is TGTGCCAGCAGTGAATCCGACAGGGGGTTCAATCAGCCCCAGCATTTT.

V usage is TRBV27 and J usage is TRBJ2-5; 9 nucleotides agree with TRBD2. Germline lookup yields CDR1 MNHEY and CDR2 SMNVEV (reference sequence). Losses at the gene ends were 3 bases for V and 5 bases for J; bases not matched to a gene: 4. This CDR3 has 14 residues. DNA for the CDR3: TGTGCCAGCAGTTTTAGCGGGAGAGCGGAGACCCAGTACTTC. Protein sequence: CASSFSGRAETQYF.

This clonotype has ten or more counts. The gene calls are TRBV11-3 and TRBJ2-5; D is unresolved. This CDR3 is 14 amino acids long. CDR1 and CDR2 (germline): SGHNT, YENEEA. Trimming cost V 3 bases and J 1 base, with 9 bases left between them. CDR3 amino acids: CASSLLEVQETQYF. The CDR3 nucleotides read TGTGCCAGCAGCTTGCTCGAGGTCCAAGAGACCCAGTACTTC. The whole variable domain, remainder taken from reference TRBV11-3 and TRBJ2-5, is EAGVVQSPRYKIIEKKQPVAFWCNPISGHNTLYWYLQNLGQGPELLIRYENEEAVDDSQLPKDRFSAERLKGVDSTLKIQPAELGDSAVYLCASSLLEVQETQYFGPGTRLLVL.

This clonotype came up a few times. The chain joins TRBV11-3 to TRBJ2-5; tentatively, D is TRBD2 (5 bases). The CDR3 has 13 amino acids. Deletions cut 11 bases from V and 3 bases from J, with 16 bases between. Per the germline V gene, CDR1 is SGHNT and CDR2 is YENEEA. The CDR3 region is CACSFTGEETQYF. The CDR3 bases are TGTGCCTGTAGCTTTACCGGGGAAGAGACCCAGTACTTC.

Note on this clonotype: This clone may be a read error of a much larger clone one base away. The chain carries TRBV11-3 and TRBJ1-1; 7 bases fit TRBD1. Germline V gives CDR1 SGHNT, CDR2 YENEEA. V lost 10 bases, J lost 7 bases, and 9 bases stayed unmatched. The CDR3 runs to 12 residues. The CDR3 DNA follows: TGTGCCATCCTCGACAGGGAAGGTGAAGCTTTCTTT. Protein sequence: CAILDREGEAFF.

This chain joins TRBV5-1 and TRBJ2-7; 10 bases are a match to TRBD2. Germline CDR1 reads SGHRS; CDR2 reads YFSETQ. This CDR3 is built from 17 residues. CDR3 amino acids: CPTSFPSGGLFSYEQYF. In DNA form, the CDR3 reads TGCCCCACCAGCTTTCCTAGCGGGGGCCTCTTTTCCTACGAGCAGTACTTC.

With respect to this clonotype: Given a much more abundant clone one base away, this may be a read error. This sequence joins TRBV12-3 or TRBV12-4 and TRBJ2-1; D is possibly TRBD2 (6 bases). This CDR3 spans 17 amino acids. The CDR3 DNA reads TGTACCAGCAGTCCCAAACGCCAAGGACTAAAGGGTTATGAGCAGTTCTTC. Translated, it gives CTSSPKRQGLKGYEQFF.

Concerning this clonotype itself: This may arise from a read error, as a much more abundant clone is one base away. The chain couples TRBV29-1 to TRBJ2-1; D is perhaps TRBD1 (5 bases). The germline V gene has CDR1 SQVTM and CDR2 ANQGSEA. This CDR3 contains 17 residues. Here the CDR3 reads CRVEAVGHHSIYNEQFF. In DNA, the CDR3 is TGCAGAGTTGAAGCTGTTGGACACCACTCGATCTACAATGAGCAGTTCTTC.

Comments on this clonotype: One base away lies a much larger clone, so this may be a sequencing read error. This chain connects TRBV29-1 to TRBJ2-3; D not resolved. Trimming cost V 5 bases and J 5 bases, with 14 bases left between them. The CDR3 consists of 13 residues. From germline, CDR1 is SQVTM and CDR2 ANQGSEA. CDR3 region: CSVTRVLGDTQYF. CDR3 nucleotides: TGCAGCGTTACTCGGGTTCTAGGAGATACGCAGTATTTT.

This clonotype was found once. The chain combines TRBV28 with TRBJ2-7, with TRBD2 matching over 8 bases. This CDR3 has 15 amino acids. The germline CDR1 and CDR2 sequences are MDHEN and SYDVKM. V trimming: 7 bases; J trimming: 1 base; junction bases outside the gene matches: 9. The chain's CDR3 is CASNSLSGASYEQYF. The CDR3 region has the DNA TGTGCCAGCAATTCCCTTAGCGGGGCTTCCTACGAGCAGTACTTC.

The rearrangement uses TRBV4-3 and TRBJ2-2, with D possibly matching TRBD2 (5 bases). The length of the CDR3 is 15 residues. The V and J ends lost 6 bases and 7 bases respectively, with 18 bases between them. From germline, CDR1 is LGHNA and CDR2 YSLEER. CDR3: CASSRETGFYGELFF. In nucleotides, the CDR3 is TGCGCCAGCAGTCGAGAAACGGGATTTTACGGGGAGCTGTTTTTT.

The chain joins TRBV12-3 or TRBV12-4 to TRBJ1-3, with D unresolved. The CDR3 is 13 amino acids. Trimming pared 6 bases from V and 4 bases from J, leaving 10 bases between. The CDR3 nucleotides read TGTGCCAGCAGGAGGAGTTCGGGAAACACCATATATTTT. Translation: CASRRSSGNTIYF.

The CDR3 bases are TGTGCCTGGAGGACCTCGCGCTCTGGAAACACCATATATTTT. This translates into CAWRTSRSGNTIYF. The chain employs TRBV30 and TRBJ1-3; D not certain. This CDR3 has 14 amino acids. In germline, CDR1 is GTSNPN, CDR2 SVGIG (reference sequence). The V end was cut by 3 bases, the J end by 0 bases, with 9 bases between.

Of note for this clonotype: One base away lies a much larger clone, so this may be a sequencing read error. This chain connects TRBV4-2 to TRBJ2-7; 7 positions match TRBD2. In germline, CDR1 is LGHNA, CDR2 YNFKEQ. The V gene end was trimmed by 1 base and the J gene end by 8 bases; junction bases not matched to a gene: 5. This CDR3 has 13 amino acids. CDR3 DNA sequence: TGTGCCAGCAGCCAAGCGGGAGGCCCCAAGCAGTACTTC. Protein sequence: CASSQAGGPKQYF.

On this clonotype: The junction does not match germline at one end; this may be a read error. The chain has TRBV11-2 and TRBJ1-6, with 7 nucleotides matching TRBD1. The CDR3 is made up of 16 amino acids. Germline-derived CDR1 and CDR2 are SGHAT and FQNNGV. This chain's CDR3 is CAISLWRTGRSAPLHF. Written as DNA, the CDR3 is TGTGCCATCAGCTTATGGAGGACAGGTCGGAGTGCACCCCTCCACTTT.

A few counts support this clonotype. One end of the junction is discordant with germline, which a read error may explain. The chain recombines TRBV20-1 with TRBJ1-2; 8 bases agree with TRBD1. The CDR3 sequence is 16 residues long. The germline CDR1 and CDR2 sequences are DFQATT and SNEGSKA (reference sequence). The CDR3 nucleotides read TGCAGTACTAGACGGGGGGACAGGCTCCGGAATTATGGCTACACCTTC. This translates into CSTRRGDRLRNYGYTF.

Concerning this clonotype itself: A read error may produce the germline difference seen at one junction end. V is TRBV6-5 and J is TRBJ2-5, with D perhaps matching TRBD2 (6 bases). The germline V gene has CDR1 MNHEY and CDR2 SVGAGI. There are 14 residues in the CDR3. CDR3 coding DNA: TGTGCCGGCAGCCCACGCTGGGGGGTCGAGACCCAGTATTTC. Its translation is CAGSPRWGVETQYF.

On this clonotype: As the CDR3 is not closed by the conserved phenylalanine or tryptophan, this likely results from a read error. V usage is TRBV11-2 and J usage is TRBJ2-2, with no clear D. Germline V gene data show CDR1 as SGHAT and CDR2 as FQNNGV. This CDR3 spans 15 amino acids. The DNA for the CDR3 is TGTGCCGGCAGCTTAACACGTTCGAACATCGGGGAGCTGTTTTTG. Its protein product is CAGSLTRSNIGELFL.

V and J are TRBV20-1 and TRBJ2-7; tentatively, D is TRBD2 (5 bases). V was clipped by 7 bases and J by 4 bases, with 20 bases between them. This CDR3 spans 14 amino acids. Germline-derived CDR1 and CDR2 are DFQATT and SNEGSKA (reference sequence). The CDR3 reads CSVPRTEAEYEQYF. The CDR3, as DNA: TGCAGTGTTCCCCGGACGGAGGCTGAATACGAGCAGTACTTC.

As to this clonotype: At one end, the junction sequence differs from germline, possibly due to a read error. V is TRBV20-1 and J is TRBJ2-7; D is possibly TRBD1 or TRBD2 (7 bases each). This CDR3 has 14 amino acids. Germline CDR1 DFQATT, CDR2 SNEGSKA (reference sequence). In DNA form, the CDR3 reads TGCAATGCTAGAGCGGGACAGAAGATCTACGAGCAGTACTTC. Encoded protein: CNARAGQKIYEQYF.

A note on this clonotype: Relative to the germline gene, one junction end is altered; a read error may explain this. The CDR3 sequence is CGSSYFELRLLHF. Written as DNA, the CDR3 is TGTGGCAGCAGTTACTTTGAATTAAGACTCCTCCACTTT. The chain links TRBV6-5 to TRBJ1-6; D gene unclear. The CDR3 runs 13 residues. Germline V CDR1 and CDR2: MNHEY, SVGAGI.

This clonotype was detected once. Sequence at one end of the junction differs from germline and may be a read error. V usage is TRBV20-1 and J usage is TRBJ2-7, with 10 bases identical to TRBD2. The germline gives CDR1 DFQATT, CDR2 SNEGSKA (reference sequence). This CDR3 has 15 residues. The CDR3 loop reads CSVRVGTSVTYEQYF. CDR3 in DNA: TGCAGTGTTAGAGTTGGGACTAGCGTAACCTACGAGCAGTACTTC.